This is a list of T cell receptor beta chains from one sample in a study of T cells after yellow fever vaccination. From the 5' RACE reads, TCRdb called clonotypes with MiXCR, one entry per CDR3 protein. The table has some 350,000 distinct CDR3 sequences, roughly 8.7% seen once. The material was PBMCs, obtained on the day of the first yellow fever vaccination. The receptor source for this set is a man aged 18 to 30 who received the YFV17D yellow fever vaccine. CDR3s include the opening cysteine and the closing phenylalanine or tryptophan.

V	J	CDR3
TRBV7-2	TRBJ2-4	CASSDDRYQGIQYF
TRBV5-4	TRBJ1-2	CASLPGGREDYGYTF
TRBV7-2	TRBJ1-2	CASSSRSRPRANYGYTF
TRBV7-2	TRBJ2-3	CASSLAWPSGGFTDTQYF
TRBV20-1	TRBJ1-6	CSAIRPGRHVEPLHF
TRBV6-2/TRBV6-3	TRBJ2-1	CASSYFGTSSGSQFF
TRBV12-3/TRBV12-4	TRBJ1-5	CASSFGGEWQPQHF
TRBV5-1	TRBJ2-2	CASSFAFSEGTGELFF
TRBV4-1	TRBJ2-2	CASSQRLPGVTGRKDTGELFF
TRBV4-1	TRBJ2-2	CASSQASIYANTGELFF
TRBV12-3/TRBV12-4	TRBJ1-5	CASHRGYSNQPQHF
TRBV6-2/TRBV6-3	TRBJ2-2	CASSYGPSAETGELFF
TRBV19	TRBJ1-5	CASSLPIYRGRRGQPQHF
TRBV6-2/TRBV6-3	TRBJ1-6	CASGSPYNSPLHF
TRBV10-3	TRBJ2-3	CAISERGQRTDTQYF
TRBV15	TRBJ2-5	CATSRDRGETQYF
TRBV6-1	TRBJ2-1	CASTKGGALRNEQFF
TRBV7-9	TRBJ2-1	CASSTWGGASYNEQFF
TRBV10-3	TRBJ2-5	CAISGQGGETQYF
TRBV3-1	TRBJ2-2	CASSQGALRGAGELFF
TRBV7-2	TRBJ1-6	CASSLLGVANSPLHF
TRBV7-6	TRBJ2-1	CASTPLDRNEQFF
TRBV20-1	TRBJ1-1	CSVDQGAMNAEAFF
TRBV11-3	TRBJ2-3	CASSLGGSSGGTDTQYF
TRBV2	TRBJ2-3	CASSEAETDTQYF
TRBV20-1	TRBJ2-5	CSARYPPETQYF
TRBV3-1	TRBJ2-5	CASSQDEGFRETQYF
TRBV20-1	TRBJ2-1	CSAQPAGLGNYNEQFF
TRBV29-1	TRBJ1-2	CSVERPRQTPNYGYTF
TRBV5-1	TRBJ2-2	CASSLEWGELFF
TRBV4-1	TRBJ2-1	CASSQDIDNNEQFF
TRBV6-1	TRBJ1-3	CASSELGEGNTIYF
TRBV29-1	TRBJ1-2	CSVGPGIDVGYTF
TRBV20-1	TRBJ2-7	CSARDLWRGRIYEQYF
TRBV4-1	TRBJ1-1	CASSQALQDVAFF
TRBV12-3/TRBV12-4	TRBJ2-7	CASSLEGQQYF
TRBV20-1	TRBJ2-3	CSAKAPGLANTDTQYF
TRBV24-1	TRBJ2-7	CATSEPLAGGHSYEQYF
TRBV9	TRBJ1-2	CASSASPGTAFNYGYTF
TRBV6-4	TRBJ2-1	CASSINRDGGNEQFF